Following are 28 T cell receptor beta chains from one sample sequenced in a study of cytomegalovirus exposure and HLA in healthy donors. The primer mix had 60 Vbeta and 13 Jbeta primers. Clones were sequenced by immunoSEQ multiplex PCR, and TCRdb holds only the in-frame ones, with some missing. Among about 100,000 clones listed, around 79% were seen once. Sequencing used PBMCs. The receptors stem from a woman aged 40 to 50 in good health and CMV-seronegative.

This chain joins TRBV7-9 and TRBJ2-5, with D possibly TRBD1 on 6 matching bases. Between the trimmed V and J ends, which lost 5 bases and 0 bases, there was a span of 19 bases. Germline V gene sequence: CDR1 SEHNR, CDR2 FQNEAQ (reference sequence). CDR3 length: 17 residues. The CDR3 reads CASSPVGAREYQETQYF. DNA for the CDR3: TGTGCCAGCAGCCCCGTGGGGGCGAGAGAGTACCAAGAGACCCAGTACTTC.

V and J are TRBV15 and TRBJ2-3, with D perhaps TRBD2 (5 bases). The CDR3 is 15 residues long. Germline-derived CDR1 and CDR2 are LNHNV and YYDKDF (reference sequence). Trimming removed 4 bases from V and 0 bases from J, with 11 bases in between. Here the CDR3 reads CATSTRGSSTDTQYF. CDR3 DNA: TGTGCCACCAGCACCCGGGGATCTAGCACAGATACGCAGTATTTT.

V is TRBV30 and J is TRBJ1-5; D is perhaps TRBD1 (5 bases). There are 13 residues in the CDR3. Per germline, CDR1 GTSNPN and CDR2 SVGIG (reference sequence). V was shortened by 1 base and J by 6 bases, with 10 bases between the two germline ends. The CDR3 DNA sequence: TGTGCCTGGAGTGCGGGGGGAGGTCAGCCCCAGCATTTT. Translated: CAWSAGGGQPQHF.

This clone showed up just a few times. This sequence joins TRBV19 and TRBJ1-4; no definite D call. Germline V gives CDR1 LNHDA, CDR2 SQIVND (reference sequence). The CDR3 covers 15 residues. V lost 0 bases and J 5 bases, leaving 10 bases between the germline ends. CDR3 DNA: TGTGCCAGTAGTATAGATGGATGGAGGAATGAAAAACTGTTTTTT. Protein sequence: CASSIDGWRNEKLFF.

The chain carries TRBV9 and TRBJ2-7; TRBD1 matches at 7 bases. V lost 3 bases and J lost 3; bases outside the gene matches: 6. The CDR3 consists of 14 residues. CDR1 and CDR2 from the germline V gene are SGDLS and YYNGEE. The CDR3, as DNA: TGTGCCAGCAGCGCCCGGGACAGATTCTACGAGCAGTACTTC. Protein: CASSARDRFYEQYF.

The rearrangement uses TRBV19 and TRBJ2-5, with 7 positions matching TRBD2. Germline lookup yields CDR1 LNHDA and CDR2 SQIVND (reference sequence). CDR3 size: 15 residues. With V trimmed by 5 bases and J by 5 bases, 11 bases remained unmatched. CDR3: CASSATSGVVETQYF. The CDR3 DNA is TGTGCCAGTAGTGCCACAAGCGGGGTGGTCGAGACCCAGTACTTC.

The DNA for the CDR3 is TGCGCCAGCAGCCCGCCCGGGGGGAACTACGAGCAGTACTTC. Its protein is CASSPPGGNYEQYF. V usage is TRBV5-1 and J usage is TRBJ2-7; 7 bases match TRBD2. Germline CDR1 reads SGHRS; CDR2 reads YFSETQ. Trimming removed 4 bases from V and 3 bases from J; junction bases left unmatched: 7. CDR3 length: 14 residues.

The chain joins TRBV20-1 to TRBJ2-2; possible D gene TRBD1, 6 bases. CDR1 is DFQATT and CDR2 is SNEGSKA in the germline V gene (reference sequence). The CDR3 sequence is 11 residues long. V lost 4 bases to trimming and J lost 9 bases, with 9 bases between them. This CDR3 is CSATRGRELFF. The CDR3 nucleotides are TGCAGTGCTACCAGGGGAAGGGAGCTGTTTTTT.

This clone showed up just a few times. The chain is built from TRBV5-4 and TRBJ1-1; possible D gene TRBD1, 6 bases. The V end lost 5 bases, the J end lost 1 base, and 12 bases lay between the germline ends. The CDR3 contains 14 residues. Germline V gene lookup returns CDR1 SGHNT and CDR2 YYREEE (reference sequence). For the CDR3, the DNA is TGTGCCAGCAGGGCGGACAGCTCGAACACTGAAGCTTTCTTT. Protein: CASRADSSNTEAFF.

This chain connects TRBV6-7 to TRBJ2-2; 8 nucleotides line up with TRBD2. TRBV6-7 is filed as an ORF, its function uncertain. Trimming took 4 bases from V and 6 from J; bases not matched to a gene: 19. This CDR3 has 19 amino acids. In DNA form, the CDR3 reads TGTGCCAGCAGTTCAACGCGGGACCTTAGCGGGAAGGTTCCCGGGGAGCTGTTTTTT. Amino acid sequence: CASSSTRDLSGKVPGELFF.

The chain is built from TRBV6-5 and TRBJ2-3; 9 positions match TRBD1. The CDR3 spans 16 residues. J lost 4 bases, V lost 0 bases, and 5 bases had no gene match. CDR1 MNHEY and CDR2 SVGAGI come from the germline V gene. CDR3 residues: CASSYSIGQGSDTQYF. The CDR3 nucleotides are TGTGCCAGCAGTTACTCGATAGGACAGGGGTCAGATACGCAGTATTTT.

This clone was found a few times. The chain carries TRBV13 and TRBJ2-1, with D maybe TRBD2 (6 bases). V lost 6 bases to trimming and J lost 9 bases, with 15 bases between them. The germline V gene encodes CDR1 PRHDT and CDR2 FYEKMQ (reference sequence). The CDR3 is 13 residues long. The CDR3 here is CASRVPGASEQFF. The CDR3 DNA reads as TGTGCCAGCAGAGTACCGGGAGCGAGTGAGCAGTTCTTC. Full variable domain (rest looked up from reference TRBV13 and TRBJ2-1): AAGVIQSPRHLIKEKRETATLKCYPIPRHDTVYWYQQGPGQDPQFLISFYEKMQSDKGSIPDRFSAQQFSDYHSELNMSSLELGDSALYFCASRVPGASEQFFGPGTRLTVL.

V usage is TRBV7-3 and J usage is TRBJ2-2; D is perhaps TRBD1 (6 bases). CDR1 and CDR2 (germline): SGHTA, FQGTGA. There are 17 residues in the CDR3. Between the trimmed V and J ends, which lost 3 bases and 0 bases, there was a span of 14 bases. The CDR3, as DNA: TGTGCCAGCAGCTTTCGGCGACAGGACGCGAACACCGGGGAGCTGTTTTTT. This gives the protein CASSFRRQDANTGELFF. Using reference TRBV7-3 and TRBJ2-2 for the parts outside the CDR3, the full variable domain is GAGVSQTPSNKVTEKGKYVELRCDPISGHTALYWYRQSLGQGPEFLIYFQGTGAADDSGLPNDRFFAVRPEGSVSTLKIQRTERGDSAVYLCASSFRRQDANTGELFFGEGSRLTVL.

The chain has TRBV28 and TRBJ2-7, with D maybe TRBD2 (5 bases). Trimming took off 2 bases at V and 3 bases at J, with 14 bases between the two ends. CDR1 and CDR2 (germline): MDHEN, SYDVKM. The CDR3 runs 15 residues. The CDR3 sequence is CASSLTLGNSYEQYF. The CDR3 coding sequence is TGTGCCAGCAGTTTAACACTAGGGAATAGCTACGAGCAGTACTTC.

This chain joins TRBV7-8 and TRBJ2-7; D may be TRBD1 (5 bases). The germline V and J ends were trimmed by 2 bases and 6 bases, with 14 bases remaining between them. Per the germline V gene, CDR1 is SGHVS and CDR2 is FQNEAQ. CDR3 size: 14 residues. The CDR3 coding sequence is TGTGCCAGCAGCTTATATCCTGACAGACCCGAGCAGTACTTC. It specifies CASSLYPDRPEQYF.

V gene TRBV7-2 combines with J gene TRBJ2-7; TRBD2 matches 11 bases. Trimming cost V 3 bases and J 2 bases; bases outside gene matches: 3. Germline V gene lookup returns CDR1 SGHTA and CDR2 FQGNSA. The CDR3 is 15 residues long. For the CDR3, the DNA is TGTGCCAGCAGCTTCAGTAGCGGGGGGGCCTACGAGCAGTACTTC. Its protein is CASSFSSGGAYEQYF.

This chain uses TRBV11-3 with TRBJ2-4; D is perhaps TRBD2 (6 bases). CDR1 and CDR2 (germline): SGHNT, YENEEA. The V gene lost 7 bases and the J gene lost 0 bases, with 19 bases spanning the gap. The CDR3 sequence is 17 residues long. This chain's CDR3 is CASTNRGWSLAKNIQYF. DNA for the CDR3: TGTGCCAGCACAAACCGGGGGTGGAGCCTAGCCAAAAACATTCAGTACTTC.

This clone has a single count. The rearrangement links TRBV6-6 to TRBJ2-2, with TRBD2 matching 10 bases. The trim removed 5 bases at V and 4 bases at J, leaving 4 bases unmatched. CDR3 size: 15 residues. Germline V CDR1 and CDR2: MNHNY, SVGAGI (reference sequence). CDR3: CASSASSGGTGELFF. Here the CDR3 DNA reads TGTGCCAGCAGTGCCTCTAGCGGGGGCACCGGGGAGCTGTTTTTT.

The chain couples TRBV9 to TRBJ2-3; possibly TRBD2 for D (5 bases). Germline CDR1 reads SGDLS; CDR2 reads YYNGEE. The CDR3 sequence is 15 residues long. V dropped 3 bases and J dropped 4 bases, with 15 bases sitting between them. The CDR3 sequence is CASSARPEAADTQYF. DNA of the CDR3: TGTGCCAGCAGCGCCCGACCGGAGGCGGCAGATACGCAGTATTTT.

This sequence joins TRBV5-4 and TRBJ2-3, with 7 positions matching TRBD2. This CDR3 is built from 15 residues. V lost 5 bases to trimming and J lost 0 bases; unmatched junction nucleotides: 6. CDR1 is SGHNT and CDR2 is YYREEE in the germline V gene (reference sequence). The chain's CDR3 is CASRQTSDSTDTQYF. The CDR3 DNA is TGTGCCAGCAGACAAACTAGCGATAGCACAGATACGCAGTATTTT.

The sample holds a few counts of this clone. The chain employs TRBV15 and TRBJ1-6, with TRBD1 identical over 7 bases. This CDR3 spans 15 amino acids. CDR1 is LNHNV, CDR2 YYDKDF, per germline (reference sequence). The trim removed 5 bases at V and 5 bases at J, leaving 6 bases unmatched. The CDR3 loop reads CATSRSGTDNSPLHF. CDR3 nucleotides: TGTGCCACCAGCCGATCCGGGACAGATAATTCACCCCTCCACTTT.

In nucleotides, the CDR3 is TGTGCCTGGAGTTTAGCGGGTGCAGAGACCCAGTACTTC. Translation gives CAWSLAGAETQYF. The rearrangement joins TRBV30 to TRBJ2-5; 7 positions match TRBD2. Germline assignment: CDR1 GTSNPN and CDR2 SVGIG (reference sequence). The CDR3 is 13 residues long. After removal of 2 bases from V and 4 bases from J, the junction contained 4 bases not matched to a gene.

The chain couples TRBV19 to TRBJ2-1; 8 bases are a match to TRBD2. CDR3 size: 14 residues. Germline lookup yields CDR1 LNHDA and CDR2 SQIVND (reference sequence). Trimming cost V 2 bases and J 6 bases; bases outside gene matches: 3. This CDR3 is CASSIFAGGNEQFF. In DNA, the CDR3 is TGTGCCAGTAGTATATTTGCGGGGGGCAATGAGCAGTTCTTC.

The chain links TRBV28 to TRBJ2-5, with TRBD1 matching 10 bases. The CDR3 consists of 16 residues. With V trimmed by 6 bases and J by 1 base, 8 bases remained unmatched. Germline V gene sequence: CDR1 MDHEN, CDR2 SYDVKM. The CDR3 protein is CASRRGRDRGQETQYF. The DNA for the CDR3 is TGTGCCAGCAGGCGAGGCCGGGACAGGGGCCAAGAGACCCAGTACTTC.

This clone was picked up a small number of times. The rearrangement uses TRBV11-3 and TRBJ2-5; 10 positions agree with TRBD2. CDR3 size: 15 residues. Trimming took 5 bases from V and 5 from J; bases not matched to a gene: 8. Germline CDR1 is SGHNT and CDR2 is YENEEA. As DNA, the CDR3 is TGTGCCAGCAGCCCCTCTAGCGGGAGTGGCGAGACCCAGTACTTC. Protein sequence: CASSPSSGSGETQYF.

The count of this clone is one. The CDR3: CASSPGQGQETQYF. Written as DNA, the CDR3 is TGTGCCAGCAGCCCCGGACAGGGCCAAGAGACCCAGTACTTC. The chain is built from TRBV7-9 and TRBJ2-5; 8 nucleotides line up with TRBD1. The V gene end was trimmed by 5 bases and the J gene end by 1 base; junction bases not matched to a gene: 3. CDR1 is SEHNR, CDR2 FQNEAQ, per germline (reference sequence). This CDR3 has 14 amino acids.

This clone occurred once. The chain has TRBV19 and TRBJ2-3; 11 bases align to TRBD2. CDR3 length: 14 amino acids. The germline V gene encodes CDR1 LNHDA and CDR2 SQIVND (reference sequence). With 7 bases clipped from V and 4 bases from J, the junction kept 4 bases outside the gene matches. CDR3 region: CASMIAGGPDTQYF. CDR3 bases: TGTGCCAGTATGATAGCGGGAGGGCCAGATACGCAGTATTTT.

The J gene is TRBJ2-3, the V gene TRBV7-9, with D hard to call. There are 14 residues in the CDR3. The V end was cut by 1 base, the J end by 1 base, with 6 bases between. Germline V gives CDR1 SEHNR, CDR2 FQNEAQ (reference sequence). The CDR3 here is CASSLGVGTDTQYF. CDR3 in DNA: TGTGCCAGCAGCTTAGGAGTTGGCACAGATACGCAGTATTTT.